The 32 T cell receptor beta chains reported below all come from one sample, sequenced in a study of OX40 agonist ivuxolimab in advanced cancers. The repertoire was sequenced with immunoSEQ multiplex PCR; TCRdb's copy has only in-frame clones and lacks some. Altogether tens of thousands of clones are present, about 89% being singletons, with the ten largest covering approximately 3.9%. The sequences come from CD4+ or CD8+ T cells sorted from blood, collected in a trial of the OX40 agonist ivuxolimab. These receptors originate from an adult with an advanced solid tumor such as melanoma, head and neck, liver or kidney cancer.

The chain couples TRBV9 to TRBJ2-2; D uncertain. Germline V gene lookup returns CDR1 SGDLS and CDR2 YYNGEE. The CDR3 totals 15 residues. Trimming left V 4 bases short and J 1 base short, with 11 bases between. CDR3 in amino acids: CASSPLYQNTGELFF. The CDR3 nucleotides are TGTGCCAGCAGCCCCCTTTACCAGAACACCGGGGAGCTGTTTTTT.

The V call is TRBV27, the J call TRBJ1-1; D not resolved. CDR1 is MNHEY, CDR2 SMNVEV, per germline (reference sequence). The CDR3 totals 15 residues. The V gene lost 0 bases and the J gene lost 1 base, with 9 bases spanning the gap. In DNA form, the CDR3 reads TGTGCCAGCAGTTTATCGTTGGGGTCGAACACTGAAGCTTTCTTT. Translation gives CASSLSLGSNTEAFF.

This clone was observed once. The chain uses TRBV28 and TRBJ2-7; perhaps TRBD2 as D (6 bases). The CDR3 is 17 residues long. Germline-derived CDR1 and CDR2 are MDHEN and SYDVKM. V gave up 6 bases and J gave up 0 bases, with 21 bases separating them. CDR3 sequence (DNA): TGTGCCAGCAGAGGACTAAGGGCAACCGTGAGCTCCTACGAGCAGTACTTC. Residues: CASRGLRATVSSYEQYF. The full variable domain, its missing parts supplied by reference TRBV28 and TRBJ2-7, is DVKVTQSSRYLVKRTGEKVFLECVQDMDHENMFWYRQDPGLGLRLIYFSYDVKMKEKGDIPEGYSVSREKKERFSLILESASTNQTSMYLCASRGLRATVSSYEQYFGPGTRLTVT.

The chain is built from TRBV27 and TRBJ1-2; 8 bases are shared with TRBD1. CDR3 length: 15 residues. Germline CDR1 MNHEY, CDR2 SMNVEV (reference sequence). With 5 bases clipped from V and 5 bases from J, the junction kept 10 bases outside the gene matches. CDR3 amino acids: CASSPVGQGGYGYTF. The CDR3 nucleotides are TGTGCCAGCAGTCCGGTAGGACAGGGAGGGTATGGCTACACCTTC.

Turning to this clone: This may stem from a read error, because a much larger clone lies one nucleotide away. The chain is built from TRBV7-6 and TRBJ1-1; no clear D gene. Germline CDR1 is SGHVS and CDR2 is FNYEAQ. The CDR3 runs 13 residues. Trimming removed 1 base at V and 2 bases at J, with 5 bases between. CDR3 nucleotide sequence: TGTGCCAGCAGCTTAGACCGAAACACTGAAGCTTTCTTT. Protein: CASSLDRNTEAFF.

This rearrangement joins TRBV5-1 to TRBJ2-1; 8 bases align to TRBD1. CDR3 length equals 15 residues. The V and J ends lost 6 bases and 8 bases, in that order; junction bases with no gene match: 13. From germline, CDR1 is SGHRS and CDR2 YFSETQ. The CDR3 sequence is CASTPRRTGIDEQFF. The CDR3 DNA sequence: TGCGCCAGCACCCCTCGGCGGACAGGGATCGATGAGCAGTTCTTC.

The chain carries TRBV28 and TRBJ1-1; TRBD1 might be the D (6 bases). The CDR3 is made up of 13 amino acids. V lost 6 bases and J 8 bases, leaving 16 bases between the germline ends. Germline loops: CDR1 MDHEN, CDR2 SYDVKM. The CDR3 is CASREGGSAEAFF. The CDR3 nucleotides read TGTGCCAGCAGGGAAGGGGGTAGTGCAGAAGCTTTCTTT.

The chain links TRBV27 to TRBJ1-6; D unresolved. This CDR3 is built from 14 residues. V shed 5 bases and J shed 4 bases, with 9 bases lying between them. Germline-derived CDR1 and CDR2 are MNHEY and SMNVEV (reference sequence). In DNA, the CDR3 is TGTGCCAGCAGTCCGACGGTGTATAATTCACCCCTCCACTTT. Its translation is CASSPTVYNSPLHF.

The chain joins TRBV9 to TRBJ1-2; 8 positions match TRBD1. Germline V gene sequence: CDR1 SGDLS, CDR2 YYNGEE. The CDR3 runs 16 residues. V gave up 0 bases and J gave up 6 bases; unmatched junction bases: 10. The CDR3 loop is CASSVASDRAEDGYTF. The CDR3 DNA reads as TGTGCCAGCAGCGTAGCCTCGGACAGGGCGGAGGATGGCTACACCTTC.

This clone was found a few times. CDR3 DNA: TGTGCCAGTAGCCATATATTGGGGGACAGCTATGGCTACACCTTC. Amino acids: CASSHILGDSYGYTF. This chain joins TRBV19 and TRBJ1-2, with 7 bases identical to TRBD1. Per germline, CDR1 LNHDA and CDR2 SQIVND (reference sequence). The CDR3 spans 15 residues. V lost 6 bases and J lost 4; bases outside the gene matches: 11. Complete variable domain (other parts from reference TRBV19 and TRBJ1-2): DGGITQSPKYLFRKEGQNVTLSCEQNLNHDAMYWYRQDPGQGLRLIYYSQIVNDFQKGDIAEGYSVSREKKESFPLTVTSAQKNPTAFYLCASSHILGDSYGYTFGSGTRLTVV.

The rearrangement links TRBV7-9 to TRBJ2-7; no clear D. Germline V CDR1 and CDR2: SEHNR, FQNEAQ (reference sequence). This CDR3 is 13 amino acids long. V lost 3 bases and J lost 2, with 8 bases in between. CDR3 region: CASSFVGTYEQYF. The CDR3 DNA follows: TGTGCCAGCAGCTTTGTAGGGACCTACGAGCAGTACTTC.

Only one count was recorded for this clone. This chain uses TRBV4-1 with TRBJ1-1, with D possibly being TRBD1 (5 bases). V was shortened by 7 bases and J by 7 bases, with 19 bases between the two germline ends. This CDR3 is built from 14 residues. The germline V gene has CDR1 MGHRA and CDR2 YSYEKL. CDR3 residues: CASTFGLGAYEAFF. The DNA for the CDR3 is TGCGCCAGCACCTTTGGTCTAGGGGCCTATGAAGCTTTCTTT.

Only one count was recorded for this clone. J is TRBJ2-4 and V is TRBV5-1; no clear D. V was pared by 0 bases and J by 4 bases, with 11 bases between. The CDR3 covers 15 residues. Germline V CDR1 and CDR2: SGHRS, YFSETQ. For the CDR3, the DNA is TGCGCCAGCAGCTTGGAGCCCATCCCGAAAAACATTCAGTACTTC. Residues: CASSLEPIPKNIQYF.

J is TRBJ2-7 and V is TRBV9; D gene uncertain. The CDR3 length is 11 residues. V was pared by 3 bases and J by 7 bases, with 8 bases between. CDR1 is SGDLS and CDR2 is YYNGEE in the germline V gene. CDR3 region: CASSAGREQYF. As DNA, the CDR3 is TGTGCCAGCAGCGCCGGCCGAGAGCAGTACTTC.

This clone was found once. This rearrangement joins TRBV27 to TRBJ2-7; D unclear. This CDR3 region has 17 residues. Deletions cut 4 bases from V and 3 bases from J, with 22 bases between. The germline V gene has CDR1 MNHEY and CDR2 SMNVEV (reference sequence). The CDR3 loop reads CASSSARVGYSGYEQYF. The CDR3 coding sequence is TGTGCCAGCAGTTCAGCTAGGGTCGGTTACTCCGGCTACGAGCAGTACTTC.

The sample holds one count of this clone. This rearrangement joins TRBV27 to TRBJ1-2, with 8 bases matching TRBD1. The CDR3 is 17 amino acids. Germline CDR1 reads MNHEY; CDR2 reads SMNVEV (reference sequence). V lost 3 bases, J lost 4 bases, and 13 bases stayed unmatched. Written as DNA, the CDR3 is TGTGCCAGCAGTTTGAGGGGACAGGCGCTTTCTCCCTATGGCTACACCTTC. It codes for CASSLRGQALSPYGYTF.

The chain links TRBV2 to TRBJ2-7, with TRBD2 matching over 8 bases. CDR1 and CDR2 from the germline V gene are SNHLY and FYNNEI. V dropped 0 bases and J dropped 5; count of bases not matched to a gene: 3. The CDR3 totals 14 residues. In DNA form, the CDR3 reads TGTGCCAGCAGTGAAGCGTCGGGGGGGCACGAGCAGTACGTC. Its translation is CASSEASGGHEQYV.

The chain is built from TRBV19 and TRBJ1-1; D not resolved. Trimming shortened V by 1 base and J by 3 bases, and 6 bases separated the two germline ends. Germline V gene lookup returns CDR1 LNHDA and CDR2 SQIVND (reference sequence). The CDR3 totals 13 residues. CDR3 sequence reads: CASSIGAYTEAFF. The CDR3 DNA reads as TGTGCCAGTAGTATAGGGGCATACACTGAAGCTTTCTTT. Complete variable domain (other parts from reference TRBV19 and TRBJ1-1): DGGITQSPKYLFRKEGQNVTLSCEQNLNHDAMYWYRQDPGQGLRLIYYSQIVNDFQKGDIAEGYSVSREKKESFPLTVTSAQKNPTAFYLCASSIGAYTEAFFGQGTRLTVV.

The chain employs TRBV4-3 and TRBJ2-1; TRBD2 aligns across 7 bases. This CDR3 region has 15 residues. Germline trimming cut 1 base from V and 2 bases from J; bases unmatched to any gene: 2. The V gene's germline CDR1 is LGHNA and CDR2 YSLEER. CDR3 nucleotide sequence: TGCGCCAGCAGCCAAGCGGGAGGACCCTACAATGAGCAGTTCTTC. The encoded protein is CASSQAGGPYNEQFF.

This clone showed up just once. CDR3 nucleotide sequence: TGTGCCTCGGCTAGCGGGTTTTACAATGAGCAGTTCTTC. This translates into CASASGFYNEQFF. The gene calls are TRBV27 and TRBJ2-1; 8 bases align to TRBD2. Germline V gene data show CDR1 as MNHEY and CDR2 as SMNVEV (reference sequence). The trim removed 11 bases at V and 4 bases at J, leaving 7 bases unmatched. The CDR3 contains 13 residues.

The chain carries TRBV15 and TRBJ1-4; TRBD1 agrees at 8 bases. V was clipped by 5 bases and J by 5 bases; unmatched bases: 4. The CDR3 spans 14 residues. Germline V gene data show CDR1 as LNHNV and CDR2 as YYDKDF (reference sequence). The CDR3 sequence is CATSLRDRNEKLFF. The CDR3 coding sequence is TGTGCCACCAGCCTCCGGGACAGGAATGAAAAACTGTTTTTT.

The chain uses TRBV6-4 and TRBJ2-2; 7 bases fit TRBD2. The CDR3 covers 14 residues. Germline V gene sequence: CDR1 MRHNA, CDR2 SNTAGT. V gave up 4 bases and J gave up 3 bases; unmatched junction bases: 2. Written as DNA, the CDR3 is TGTGCCAGCAGTGCTAGCGGAGACACCGGGGAGCTGTTTTTT. Translated: CASSASGDTGELFF.

A note on this clone: The sample holds other DNA sequences that translate to the same CDR3. The gene calls are TRBV6-5 and TRBJ2-1; tentatively, D is TRBD2 (6 bases). The V gene's germline CDR1 is MNHEY and CDR2 SVGAGI. Deletions cut 3 bases from V and 7 bases from J, with 7 bases between. The CDR3 is 12 amino acids. The CDR3 sequence: CASSYGGNEQFF. As DNA, the CDR3 is TGTGCCAGCAGTTATGGGGGGAATGAGCAGTTCTTC.

By sample share, this clone is medium-sized. The chain combines TRBV12-5 with TRBJ2-1; no clear D. This CDR3 has 14 amino acids. CDR1 LGHNT and CDR2 FRNRAP come from the germline V gene. The germline V and J ends were trimmed by 5 bases and 0 bases, with 8 bases remaining between them. CDR3 sequence: CASGIWGSYNEQFF. CDR3 nucleotide sequence: TGTGCTAGTGGTATATGGGGCTCCTACAATGAGCAGTTCTTC.

The CDR3 sequence: CASSLALGTLDYGYTF. CDR3 DNA sequence: TGCGCCAGCAGCTTGGCGCTGGGGACGCTGGATTATGGCTACACCTTC. The rearrangement joins TRBV5-1 to TRBJ1-2, with D possibly matching TRBD1 (5 bases). Germline CDR1 is SGHRS and CDR2 is YFSETQ. The germline V and J ends were trimmed by 0 bases and 5 bases, with 17 bases remaining between them. This CDR3 comprises 16 residues.

The chain uses TRBV15 and TRBJ2-1, with 11 nucleotides matching TRBD2. V lost 8 bases, J lost 9 bases, and 15 bases stayed unmatched. This CDR3 contains 16 residues. CDR1 and CDR2 from the germline V gene are LNHNV and YYDKDF (reference sequence). The CDR3 region is CATGIGPSGGHGEQFF. CDR3 nucleotide sequence: TGTGCCACCGGCATTGGACCTAGCGGGGGGCATGGTGAGCAGTTCTTC.

The rearrangement joins TRBV7-9 to TRBJ2-1; the D is unclear. Between the trimmed V and J ends, which lost 8 bases and 8 bases, there was a span of 16 bases. Germline V gene data show CDR1 as SEHNR and CDR2 as FQNEAQ (reference sequence). This CDR3 is built from 13 residues. CDR3 in amino acids: CASWTWAVDEQFF. The CDR3 region has the DNA TGTGCCAGCTGGACGTGGGCTGTCGATGAGCAGTTCTTC.

V and J are TRBV7-9 and TRBJ2-7, with 8 bases fitting TRBD1. The length of the CDR3 is 14 residues. CDR1 is SEHNR and CDR2 is FQNEAQ in the germline V gene (reference sequence). The trim removed 5 bases at V and 2 bases at J, leaving 5 bases unmatched. Here the CDR3 DNA reads TGTGCCAGCAGCCTAGTACAGGGGGCCTACGAGCAGTACTTC. This codes for CASSLVQGAYEQYF.

The chain links TRBV7-9 to TRBJ2-3, with 11 nucleotides matching TRBD1. J lost 5 bases, V lost 6 bases, and 7 bases had no gene match. The CDR3 sequence is 15 residues long. CDR1 is SEHNR and CDR2 is FQNEAQ in the germline V gene (reference sequence). The CDR3 sequence: CASSLGQGVGDTQYF. DNA for the CDR3: TGTGCCAGCAGTTTGGGACAGGGGGTTGGAGATACGCAGTATTTT.

The chain uses TRBV28 and TRBJ2-7; 9 bases are a match to TRBD2. With 3 bases clipped from V and 4 bases from J, the junction kept 4 bases outside the gene matches. The CDR3 covers 14 residues. CDR1 is MDHEN, CDR2 SYDVKM, per germline. The CDR3 spells CASSLEREEYEQYF. The CDR3 DNA is TGTGCCAGCAGTTTGGAGCGGGAGGAGTACGAGCAGTACTTC. Using reference TRBV28 and TRBJ2-7 for the parts outside the CDR3, the full variable domain is DVKVTQSSRYLVKRTGEKVFLECVQDMDHENMFWYRQDPGLGLRLIYFSYDVKMKEKGDIPEGYSVSREKKERFSLILESASTNQTSMYLCASSLEREEYEQYFGPGTRLTVT.

This clone is medium-sized in the sample. The chain uses TRBV7-9 and TRBJ2-5; TRBD1 matches 7 bases. Trimming removed 4 bases from V and 4 bases from J; junction bases left unmatched: 9. CDR1 is SEHNR, CDR2 FQNEAQ, per germline (reference sequence). The CDR3 is 15 residues long. CDR3 sequence reads: CASSSLTGYGETQYF. The CDR3 DNA sequence: TGTGCCAGCAGCTCTCTGACAGGGTATGGAGAGACCCAGTACTTC.

The chain uses TRBV5-4 and TRBJ2-2; TRBD1 matches 7 bases. This CDR3 spans 19 amino acids. Per germline, CDR1 SGHNT and CDR2 YYREEE (reference sequence). The V gene end was trimmed by 4 bases and the J gene end by 6 bases; junction bases not matched to a gene: 21. DNA for the CDR3: TGTGCCAGCAGCCAGAACCCCGGCAGCATAGGGGGCGCCCCCGGGGAGCTGTTTTTT. Translated: CASSQNPGSIGGAPGELFF.